Sequencing of this T cell receptor beta chain was carried out in a study of blood T cells in healthy people across ages. The use of a sample-barcoded 5' primer and a J-beta primer mix characterized a second PCR of 7 to 11 cycles. TCRdb reprocessed the 5' RACE reads with MiXCR, giving one entry per CDR3 protein. The table shows 850,000 to 1,300,000 distinct CDR3 sequences, with roughly 45% occurring only once. The sequence derives from a woman aged 55-75 years in good health. Source material: blood.

The CDR3 DNA sequence: TGTGCCAGCACCTCATTGGGGGAGCAGTACTTC. It encodes CASTSLGEQYF. This chain uses TRBV12-3 or TRBV12-4 with TRBJ2-4, with D perhaps assigned TRBD1 or TRBD2 (5 bases each). This CDR3 region has 11 residues. The germline V and J ends were trimmed by 7 bases and 13 bases, with 14 bases remaining between them.